The entry below describes one T cell receptor (beta chain). Its specific antigen is unknown. One base away there is no much larger clone; base qualities are not given. The library was generated by the immunoSEQ multiplex PCR assay. Per the original workflow: A statistical classification framework was built for diagnosing cytomegalovirus status from the catalog of TCR beta chain sequences. This is the immuneACCESS table as TCRdb keeps it, with only in-frame sequences that have V and J called. A part of the clones is gone; compared with another copy, unresolved V genes explain less than half, and the rest is unexplained. V and J calls and clone size are copied from that table; D and trimming were computed from the DNA. Recorded for this sample are 120,000 to 150,000 clones; around nine tenths of them occurred a single time. About 3% of the sample is held by the ten biggest clonotypes. The donors were included in the validation cohort of approximately 130 subjects, a group kept apart from the roughly 680-subject first cohort.

These data come from a study of cytomegalovirus exposure and HLA in healthy donors listed by TCRdb under 2017. Describing the broader study: According to a later analysis, one platform produced both the roughly 110 validation repertoires and the roughly 660 repertoires of the first cohort. The study was designed to test whether signatures of past pathogen exposure could be identified by cataloging public T cell receptors. Besides the first cohort of hundreds of subjects, a separate validation cohort made up of roughly 120 different subjects was used. To predict cytomegalovirus infection status, the study brought together high-throughput TCR immunosequencing, statistical association of individual TCRs with disease status, and machine learning.

The study at large found these results: Subsequent analysis determined that TCRs grouped into clusters in the first cohort also showed a tendency toward co-occurrence across the 130 or so validation repertoires, and approximately 93% of cluster scores exceeded 0. The validation cohort had no HLA typing available for a later analysis, so co-occurrence within that cohort was assessed over all 120 or so repertoires. The authors suggested that the approach could potentially be extended to other disease states and immunological phenotypes. The classifier was reported to diagnose cytomegalovirus status with high specificity and sensitivity in both the original and validation cohorts. In vitro tests confirmed that three of the cytomegalovirus-associated TCR beta chains recognize cytomegalovirus antigens. Most TCR sequences were observed very rarely across donors, whereas some public TCRs were present in many individuals. The study gave a list of 150 to 200 TCR beta chains associated with cytomegalovirus.

Its CDR3 holds 16 amino acids, cysteine through phenylalanine. This entry keeps only the CDR3 DNA: 48 bases, framed from base 1. The germline V gene supplies CDR1 MNHEY and CDR2 SVGAGI. From V the trimming removes 0 bases and from J it removes 1 base, while the gene matches leave 5 bases of the junction unaccounted for. The clonotype comes from a young woman in good health and CMV-seropositive. The chain uses TRBV6-5 and TRBJ1-1; TRBD1 fits 7 bases in the junction. The specimen sequenced was PBMCs. The bases are TGTGCCAGCAGTTACTCGACAGGGCCGAAGAACACTGAAGCTTTCTTT. Translated, this is CASSYSTGPKNTEAFF.